The 18 T cell receptor beta chains presented below share a single source sample, sequenced in a study of vaccination and CD4 T cells after COVID-19. As for treatment: roughly nine-day PBMC culture with coronavirus spike peptide pools or control peptides (ViraFEST assay). An Oncomine TCR Beta short-read assay was used to sequence the DNA from cultured CD4+ T cells. TCRdb passed the PCR reads through MiXCR, listing each CDR3 protein once. The data hold about 17,000 distinct CDR3 sequences, with roughly 45% observed a single time. Their specific antigens are unknown. The input for sequencing was CD4+ T cells from blood, cultured in vitro, taken before SARS-CoV-2 vaccination. These receptors came from a human donor who received a COVID-19 vaccine.

The V call is TRBV29-1, the J call TRBJ2-7; D is possibly TRBD1 (6 bases). CDR1 is SQVTM and CDR2 is ANQGSEA in the germline V gene. V was pared by 6 bases and J by 5 bases, with 20 bases between. CDR3 length equals 14 residues. The CDR3 reads CSVVIQGLGDEQYF. DNA of the CDR3: TGCAGCGTGGTCATCCAGGGGCTTGGCGACGAGCAGTACTTC.

This clonotype was counted between two and nine times. V and J are TRBV6-5 and TRBJ2-3; 10 bases match TRBD1. CDR1 and CDR2 (germline): MNHEY, SVGAGI. V gave up 4 bases and J gave up 6 bases; unmatched junction bases: 7. The CDR3 length is 15 residues. The CDR3 region is CASSSRTGGLDTQYF. Written as DNA, the CDR3 is TGTGCCAGCAGTTCTCGGACAGGGGGTTTGGATACGCAGTATTTT.

The sample holds a few counts of this clonotype. J is TRBJ2-3 and V is TRBV24-1, with D unresolved. The germline gives CDR1 KGHDR, CDR2 SFDVKD. The CDR3 has 15 residues. V lost 7 bases, J lost 0 bases, and 13 bases lay in between. CDR3 region: CATSTTTYSTDTQYF. In nucleotides, the CDR3 is TGTGCCACCAGCACTACTACGTATAGCACAGATACGCAGTATTTT.

V is TRBV5-1 and J is TRBJ1-2; D is undetermined. V lost 0 bases, J lost 1 base, and 4 bases lay in between. This CDR3 is 13 amino acids long. Germline assignment: CDR1 SGHRS and CDR2 YFSETQ. Written as DNA, the CDR3 is TGCGCCAGCAGCTTGGGGGATAACTATGGCTACACCTTC. This translates into CASSLGDNYGYTF.

There are a few counts of this clonotype. This chain joins TRBV20-1 and TRBJ2-5; D may be TRBD1 or TRBD2 (5 bases each). The CDR3 totals 11 residues. Germline CDR1 DFQATT, CDR2 SNEGSKA (reference sequence). With 1 base removed from V and 5 bases from J, the gap between germline ends came to 5 bases. CDR3 in amino acids: CSARGGETQYF. The CDR3 coding sequence is TGCAGTGCTAGAGGGGGGGAGACCCAGTACTTC.

This clonotype was counted between two and nine times. This chain links TRBV6-1 with TRBJ2-3, with 7 bases identical to TRBD1. The V segment lost 4 bases and the J segment 0 bases; nucleotides outside the gene matches: 4. Germline loops: CDR1 MNHNS, CDR2 SASEGT. The CDR3 spans 15 residues. This CDR3 reads CASSAGTASTDTQYF. The CDR3 region has the DNA TGTGCCAGCAGTGCCGGGACAGCTAGCACAGATACGCAGTATTTT.

This rearrangement joins TRBV7-2 to TRBJ2-7, with D perhaps TRBD2 (5 bases). The CDR3 has 15 amino acids. V lost 5 bases and J 0 bases, leaving 14 bases between the germline ends. Per germline, CDR1 SGHTA and CDR2 FQGNSA. The CDR3 spells CASSPGTRSSYEQYF. In DNA form, the CDR3 reads TGTGCCAGCAGCCCAGGAACTAGGAGCTCCTACGAGCAGTACTTC. Full variable domain (rest looked up from reference TRBV7-2 and TRBJ2-7): GAGVSQSPSNKVTEKGKDVELRCDPISGHTALYWYRQSLGQGLEFLIYFQGNSAPDKSGLPSDRFSAERTGGSVSTLTIQRTQQEDSAVYLCASSPGTRSSYEQYFGPGTRLTVT.

The chain uses TRBV18 and TRBJ2-5, with 10 bases matching TRBD1. From germline, CDR1 is KGHSH and CDR2 LQKENI. CDR3 length: 17 residues. The V gene end was trimmed by 3 bases and the J gene end by 4 bases; junction bases not matched to a gene: 11. CDR3 in amino acids: CASSPRDNWTGGETQYF. For the CDR3, the DNA is TGTGCCAGCTCACCTCGCGATAACTGGACAGGGGGAGAGACCCAGTACTTC.

This chain links TRBV12-3 or TRBV12-4 with TRBJ2-7; 7 bases map to TRBD1. CDR3 size: 16 residues. The J segment lost 2 bases and the V segment lost 6 bases, leaving 13 bases of the junction unmatched. DNA for the CDR3: TGTGCCAGCAGCTTCAGCCCGGGACAGCCTCCCTACGAGCAGTACTTC. Protein product: CASSFSPGQPPYEQYF.

The chain joins TRBV18 to TRBJ2-5; D not certain. The V gene's germline CDR1 is KGHSH and CDR2 LQKENI. Trimming cost V 2 bases and J 5 bases, with 6 bases left between them. The CDR3 is 12 residues long. The CDR3 region is CASSPDRETQYF. The DNA for the CDR3 is TGTGCCAGCTCACCAGACCGGGAGACCCAGTACTTC.

V is TRBV20-1 and J is TRBJ1-2; TRBD1 might be the D (5 bases). The CDR3 contains 13 residues. With 5 bases removed from V and 2 bases from J, the gap between germline ends came to 12 bases. CDR1 and CDR2 (germline): DFQATT, SNEGSKA (reference sequence). CDR3 nucleotides: TGCAGTGCTCCCAAGACAGCAAACTATGGCTACACCTTC. Translation: CSAPKTANYGYTF.

The chain couples TRBV30 to TRBJ1-5; D gene uncertain. Germline assignment: CDR1 GTSNPN and CDR2 SVGIG (reference sequence). Trimming shortened V by 0 bases and J by 11 bases, and 11 bases separated the two germline ends. The CDR3 is 12 residues long. CDR3 DNA: TGTGCCTGGAGTGTACGGGGTAGGGCCCAGCATTTT. Amino acids: CAWSVRGRAQHF.

In this sample, this clonotype turned up a few times. The chain couples TRBV19 to TRBJ2-7; 10 positions agree with TRBD2. Germline CDR1 LNHDA, CDR2 SQIVND (reference sequence). CDR3 length equals 14 residues. Losses at the gene ends were 7 bases for V and 2 bases for J; bases not matched to a gene: 5. The CDR3 loop reads CASKVLAGAYEQYF. CDR3 nucleotides: TGTGCCAGTAAAGTCCTAGCGGGGGCCTACGAGCAGTACTTC.

The rearrangement joins TRBV30 to TRBJ2-3; 13 bases map to TRBD2. Germline CDR1 GTSNPN, CDR2 SVGIG (reference sequence). This CDR3 has 15 amino acids. CDR3 in amino acids: CGCGLAGETTDTQYF. CDR3 coding DNA: TGTGGTTGCGGACTAGCGGGGGAGACCACAGATACGCAGTATTTT.

The rearrangement joins TRBV6-1 to TRBJ1-5, with unresolved D. Per germline, CDR1 MNHNS and CDR2 SASEGT. CDR3 length: 15 residues. V lost 5 bases to trimming and J lost 3 bases, with 14 bases between them. The DNA for the CDR3 is TGTGCCAGCAGTCCTGGTTGGGGAGACAATCAGCCCCAGCATTTT. Translation: CASSPGWGDNQPQHF.

The chain is built from TRBV7-2 and TRBJ2-5, with TRBD1 matching 8 bases. V gave up 2 bases and J gave up 3 bases; unmatched junction bases: 2. This CDR3 has 14 residues. Germline CDR1 and CDR2: SGHTA and FQGNSA. DNA for the CDR3: TGTGCCAGCAGCTTACAGGGGGCGGAAGAGACCCAGTACTTC. Its protein product is CASSLQGAEETQYF.

The chain is built from TRBV3-1 and TRBJ2-7; D might be TRBD2 (7 bases). The CDR3 runs to 15 residues. CDR1 is LGHDT and CDR2 is YNNKEL in the germline V gene (reference sequence). V was cut by 3 bases and J by 3 bases, with 15 bases left in between. The CDR3, as DNA: TGTGCCAGCAGCCAGCGAGGGGGGGGACTCTACGAGCAGTACTTC. This translates into CASSQRGGGLYEQYF.

This rearrangement joins TRBV11-3 to TRBJ2-7, with 10 nucleotides matching TRBD1. V lost 5 bases and J lost 5; bases outside the gene matches: 6. CDR1 is SGHNT, CDR2 YENEEA, per germline. The CDR3 has 14 amino acids. The CDR3 reads CASSQIGQGDEQYF. The CDR3 coding sequence is TGTGCCAGCAGCCAGATTGGACAGGGGGACGAGCAGTACTTC. Combining the CDR3 with reference TRBV11-3 and TRBJ2-7 gives the whole variable domain EAGVVQSPRYKIIEKKQPVAFWCNPISGHNTLYWYLQNLGQGPELLIRYENEEAVDDSQLPKDRFSAERLKGVDSTLKIQPAELGDSAVYLCASSQIGQGDEQYFGPGTRLTVT.